The clone carrying this T cell receptor (beta chain) was detected a few times. No antigen is known for it. This sample stems from a study of Graves' ophthalmopathy and Graves' hyperthyroidism. Notes on the study in general: Most expanded thyroid clonotypes above 0.001 frequency also appeared in blood.

Beta-chain TCR CDR3 regions were amplified from RNA transcripts. Investigators did first-round RT-PCR with HTBI primers, then second-round multiplex PCR. TCRdb re-analysed the multiplex PCR reads in MiXCR, keeping a single row per CDR3 protein. The sample consists of around 1.1 million distinct CDR3 sequences, about 35% of them appearing once. Germline CDR1 is MNHEY and CDR2 is SMNVEV (reference sequence). The germline V and J ends were trimmed by 8 bases and 0 bases, with 13 bases remaining between them. This CDR3 has 14 amino acids. Participants with hyperthyroidism, aged 18 to 65, were newly diagnosed with under 2 months' duration. None of the included patients had other autoimmune diseases, uncontrolled infections, pregnancy or lactation, as these led to exclusion.

Sequences were obtained from peripheral blood or thyroid tissue (not recorded which). This sequence was found in an adult man with Graves' hyperthyroidism. The chain carries TRBV27 and TRBJ1-1; D remains ambiguous. The CDR3 loop reads CASQRDGMNTEAFF. For the CDR3, the DNA is TGTGCCAGCCAGCGGGATGGGATGAACACTGAAGCTTTCTTT.